Sequencing of this T cell receptor beta chain was carried out in a study of neurological immune-mediated disorders. Points from the study as a whole: HTLV-1-associated myelopathy had the most TCR clonal expansion, and multiple sclerosis had the least, less than healthy controls.

This clonotype was recorded many times. Its antigen is unidentified. The germline V gene encodes CDR1 SGHRS and CDR2 YFSETQ. This CDR3 is 12 amino acids long. The V and J ends lost 5 bases and 7 bases respectively, with 9 bases between them. Every sequencing run generated over 170 million TCR-beta sequences from 15-18 subjects. TCRdb ran MiXCR on the 5' RACE reads and lists one entry per CDR3 protein. The repertoire holds under 35,000 distinct CDR3 sequences, with roughly 23% as singletons. Sequenced sample: CD4+ T cells from blood. This clonotype was sampled from a man over 45 with HTLV-1-associated myelopathy (HAM/TSP). The V call is TRBV5-1, the J call TRBJ1-4; D is ambiguous. CDR3 bases: TGCGCCAGCAGGTACTCCGGTGAAAAACTGTTTTTT. Its translation: CASRYSGEKLFF. Full variable domain (rest looked up from reference TRBV5-1 and TRBJ1-4): KAGVTQTPRYLIKTRGQQVTLSCSPISGHRSVSWYQQTPGQGLQFLFEYFSETQRNKGNFPGRFSGRQFSNSRSEMNVSTLELGDSALYLCASRYSGEKLFFGSGTQLSVL.